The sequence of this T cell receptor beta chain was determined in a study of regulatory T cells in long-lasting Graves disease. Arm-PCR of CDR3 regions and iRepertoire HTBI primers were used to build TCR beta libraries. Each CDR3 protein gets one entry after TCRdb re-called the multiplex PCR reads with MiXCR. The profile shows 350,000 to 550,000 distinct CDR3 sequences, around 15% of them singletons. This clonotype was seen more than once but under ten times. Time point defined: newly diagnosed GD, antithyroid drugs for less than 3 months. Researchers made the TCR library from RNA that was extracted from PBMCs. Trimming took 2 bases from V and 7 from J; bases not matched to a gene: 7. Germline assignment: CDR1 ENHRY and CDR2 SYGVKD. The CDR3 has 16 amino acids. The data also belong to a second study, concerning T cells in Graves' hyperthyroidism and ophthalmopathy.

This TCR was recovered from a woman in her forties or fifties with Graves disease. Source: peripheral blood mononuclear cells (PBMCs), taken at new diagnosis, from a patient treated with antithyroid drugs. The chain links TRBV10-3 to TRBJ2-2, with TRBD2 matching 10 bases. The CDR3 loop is CAISEQLAGTGGELFF. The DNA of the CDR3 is TGTGCCATCAGTGAGCAACTAGCGGGAACGGGCGGGGAGCTGTTTTTT.